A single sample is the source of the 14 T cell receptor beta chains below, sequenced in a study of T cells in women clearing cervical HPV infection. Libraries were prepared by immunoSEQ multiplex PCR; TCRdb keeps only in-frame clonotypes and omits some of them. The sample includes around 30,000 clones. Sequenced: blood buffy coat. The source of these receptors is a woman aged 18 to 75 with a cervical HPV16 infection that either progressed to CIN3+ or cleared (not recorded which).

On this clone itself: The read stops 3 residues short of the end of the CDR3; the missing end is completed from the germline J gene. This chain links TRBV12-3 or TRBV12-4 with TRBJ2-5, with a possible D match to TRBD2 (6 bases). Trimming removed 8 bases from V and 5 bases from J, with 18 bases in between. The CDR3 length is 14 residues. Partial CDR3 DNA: TGTGCCAGCGGCCTACTAGCAAAGGTTGAGACC. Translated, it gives CASGLLAKVET. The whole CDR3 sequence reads CASGLLAKVETQYF.

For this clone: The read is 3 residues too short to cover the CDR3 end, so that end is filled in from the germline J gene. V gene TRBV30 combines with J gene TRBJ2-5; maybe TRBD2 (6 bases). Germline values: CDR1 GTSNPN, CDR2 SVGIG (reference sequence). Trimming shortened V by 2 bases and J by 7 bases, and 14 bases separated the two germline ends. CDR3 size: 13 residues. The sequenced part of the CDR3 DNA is TGTGCCTGGAGTAACTACCAGGGAGGGACC. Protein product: CAWSNYQGGT. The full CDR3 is CAWSNYQGGTQYF.

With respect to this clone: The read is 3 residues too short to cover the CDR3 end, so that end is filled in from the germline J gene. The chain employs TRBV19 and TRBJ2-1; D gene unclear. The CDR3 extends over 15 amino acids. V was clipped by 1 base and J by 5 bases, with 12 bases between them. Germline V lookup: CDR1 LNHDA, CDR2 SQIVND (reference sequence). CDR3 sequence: CASSIGWRLDNEQFF. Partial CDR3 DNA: TGTGCCAGTAGTATAGGGTGGCGGCTCGACAATGAG.

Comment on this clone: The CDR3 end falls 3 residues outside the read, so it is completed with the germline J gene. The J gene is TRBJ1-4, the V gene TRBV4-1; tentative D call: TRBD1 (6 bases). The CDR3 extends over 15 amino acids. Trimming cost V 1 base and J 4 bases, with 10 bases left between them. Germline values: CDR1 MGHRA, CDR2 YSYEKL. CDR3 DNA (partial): TGCGCCAGCAGCCAAGTTGGGACAAGTAATGAAAAA. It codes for CASSQVGTSNEK. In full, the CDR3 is CASSQVGTSNEKLFF.

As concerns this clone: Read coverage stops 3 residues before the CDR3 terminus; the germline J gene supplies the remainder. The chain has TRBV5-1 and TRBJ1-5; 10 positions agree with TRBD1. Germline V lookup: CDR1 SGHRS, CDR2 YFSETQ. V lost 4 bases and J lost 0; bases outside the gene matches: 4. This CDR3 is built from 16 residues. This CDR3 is CASSQWTGGSNQPQHF. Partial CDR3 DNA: TGCGCCAGCAGCCAGTGGACAGGGGGTAGCAATCAGCCC. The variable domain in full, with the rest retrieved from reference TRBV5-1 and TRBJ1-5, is KAGVTQTPRYLIKTRGQQVTLSCSPISGHRSVSWYQQTPGQGLQFLFEYFSETQRNKGNFPGRFSGRQFSNSRSEMNVSTLELGDSALYLCASSQWTGGSNQPQHFGDGTRLSIL.

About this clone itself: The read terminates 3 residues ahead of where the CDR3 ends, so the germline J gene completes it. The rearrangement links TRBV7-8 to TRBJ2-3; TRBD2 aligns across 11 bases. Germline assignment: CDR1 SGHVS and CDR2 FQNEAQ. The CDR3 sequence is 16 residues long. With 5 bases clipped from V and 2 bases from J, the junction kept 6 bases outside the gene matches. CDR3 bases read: TGTGCCAGCAGCCGGCGACTAGCGGGGTCCACAGATACG. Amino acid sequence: CASSRRLAGSTDT. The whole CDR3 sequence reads CASSRRLAGSTDTQYF.

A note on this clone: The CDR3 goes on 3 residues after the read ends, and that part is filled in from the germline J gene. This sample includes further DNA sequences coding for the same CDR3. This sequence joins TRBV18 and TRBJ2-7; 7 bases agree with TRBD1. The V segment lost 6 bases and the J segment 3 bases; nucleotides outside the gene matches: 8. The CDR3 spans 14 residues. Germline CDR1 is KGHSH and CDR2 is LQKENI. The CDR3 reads CASSPPGQFYEQYF. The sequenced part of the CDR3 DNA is TGTGCCAGCTCCCCGCCGGGACAGTTCTACGAG.

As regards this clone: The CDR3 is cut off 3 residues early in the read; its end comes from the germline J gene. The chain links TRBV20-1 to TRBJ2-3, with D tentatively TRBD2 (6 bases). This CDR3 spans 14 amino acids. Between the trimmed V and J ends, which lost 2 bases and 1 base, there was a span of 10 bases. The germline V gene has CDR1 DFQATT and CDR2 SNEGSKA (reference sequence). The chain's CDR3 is CSARTSTGTDTQYF. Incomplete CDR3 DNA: TGCAGTGCTAGAACTAGCACTGGCACAGATACG.

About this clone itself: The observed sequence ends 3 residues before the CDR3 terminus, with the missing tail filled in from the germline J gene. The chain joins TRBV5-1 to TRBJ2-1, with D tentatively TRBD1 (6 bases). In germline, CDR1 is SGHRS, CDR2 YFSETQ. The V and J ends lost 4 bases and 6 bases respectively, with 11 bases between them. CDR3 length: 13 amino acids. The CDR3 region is CASSGAQGNEQFF. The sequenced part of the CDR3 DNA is TGCGCCAGCAGCGGGGCACAGGGCAATGAG.

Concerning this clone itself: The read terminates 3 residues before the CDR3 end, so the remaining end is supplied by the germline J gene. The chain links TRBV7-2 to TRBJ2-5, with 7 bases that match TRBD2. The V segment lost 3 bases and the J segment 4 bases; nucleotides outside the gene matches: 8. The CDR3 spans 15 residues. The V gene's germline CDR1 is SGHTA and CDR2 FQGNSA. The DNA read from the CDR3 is TGTGCCAGCAGCTTGGGGGGGGTGATACTAGAGACC. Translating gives CASSLGGVILET. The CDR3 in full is CASSLGGVILETQYF.

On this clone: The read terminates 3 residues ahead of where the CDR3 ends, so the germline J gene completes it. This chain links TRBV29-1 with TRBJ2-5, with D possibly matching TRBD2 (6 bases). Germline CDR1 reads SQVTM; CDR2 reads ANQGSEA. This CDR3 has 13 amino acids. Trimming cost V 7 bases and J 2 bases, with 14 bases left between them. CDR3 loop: CSASGTFQETQYF. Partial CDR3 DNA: TGCAGCGCCTCCGGGACTTTTCAAGAGACC.

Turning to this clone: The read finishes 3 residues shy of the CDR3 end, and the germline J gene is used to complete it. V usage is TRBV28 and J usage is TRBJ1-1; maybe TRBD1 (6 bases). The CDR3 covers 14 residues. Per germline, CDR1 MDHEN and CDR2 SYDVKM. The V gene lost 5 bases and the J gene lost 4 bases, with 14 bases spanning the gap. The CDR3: CASSLTLGGTEAFF. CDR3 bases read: TGTGCCAGCAGTCTCACGTTAGGGGGCACTGAA.

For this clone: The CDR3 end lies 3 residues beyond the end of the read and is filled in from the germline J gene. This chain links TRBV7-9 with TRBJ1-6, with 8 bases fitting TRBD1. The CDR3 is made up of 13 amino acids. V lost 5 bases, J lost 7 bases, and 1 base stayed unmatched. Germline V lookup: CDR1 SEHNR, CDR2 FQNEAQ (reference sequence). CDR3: CASSDRGNSPLHF. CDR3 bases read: TGTGCCAGCAGCGACAGGGGAAATTCACCC.

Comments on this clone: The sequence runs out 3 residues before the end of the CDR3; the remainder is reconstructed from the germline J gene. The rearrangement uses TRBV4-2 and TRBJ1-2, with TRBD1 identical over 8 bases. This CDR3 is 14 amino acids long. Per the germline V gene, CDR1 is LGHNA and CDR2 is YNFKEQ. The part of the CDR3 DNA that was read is TGTGCCAGCAGCCAAGCTTTACAGGGGGAAGGC. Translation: CASSQALQGEG. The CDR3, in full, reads CASSQALQGEGYTF.